Presented here are 24 T cell receptor beta chains from one specimen sequenced in a study of PD-L1 blockade in urothelial cancer. Here immunoSEQ multiplex PCR was the method, and the copy in TCRdb shows in-frame clones only, minus some. The sample has about 83,000 clones; about 90% are singletons. The source was PBMCs, collected around atezolizumab (anti-PD-L1) treatment. Source of these receptors: a woman aged 70-85 years with urothelial cancer.

The V and J genes are TRBV18 and TRBJ2-1; tentative D call: TRBD2 (6 bases). The germline V gene encodes CDR1 KGHSH and CDR2 LQKENI. The CDR3 spans 15 residues. The V gene lost 1 base and the J gene lost 1 base, with 8 bases spanning the gap. DNA for the CDR3: TGTGCCAGCTCACCACTAGCGGATTCCTACAATGAGCAGTTCTTC. It yields the protein CASSPLADSYNEQFF.

The chain couples TRBV30 to TRBJ2-7, with 7 bases that match TRBD1. The CDR3 length is 13 residues. Germline CDR1 reads GTSNPN; CDR2 reads SVGIG (reference sequence). Unmatched junction bases numbered 5, after V lost 1 base and J lost 5 bases. Here the CDR3 DNA reads TGTGCCTGGAGTGGACAGGGTAACCACGAGCAGTACTTC. This encodes CAWSGQGNHEQYF.

V gene TRBV28 combines with J gene TRBJ2-6; 7 nucleotides line up with TRBD1. The CDR3 loop spans 16 amino acids. The germline CDR1 and CDR2 sequences are MDHEN and SYDVKM. V trimming: 2 bases; J trimming: 2 bases; junction bases outside the gene matches: 3. CDR3 sequence reads: CASSLRDRAGANVLTF. The DNA of the CDR3 is TGTGCCAGCAGTTTACGAGACAGGGCTGGGGCCAACGTCCTGACTTTC.

The gene calls are TRBV2 and TRBJ2-2; D gene unclear. Germline lookup yields CDR1 SNHLY and CDR2 FYNNEI. The CDR3 is made up of 11 amino acids. V lost 3 bases and J 7 bases, leaving 3 bases between the germline ends. CDR3 region: CASSDHGELFF. The CDR3 nucleotides read TGTGCCAGCAGTGATCACGGGGAGCTGTTTTTT.

This clone came up once. The genes are TRBV6-5 and TRBJ2-1; tentative D call: TRBD2 (6 bases). Germline V gene sequence: CDR1 MNHEY, CDR2 SVGAGI. This CDR3 is built from 14 residues. Trimming took off 3 bases at V and 7 bases at J, with 13 bases between the two ends. CDR3 DNA sequence: TGTGCCAGCAGTTATTTCCGTAGCGGTAATGAGCAGTTCTTC. Amino acids: CASSYFRSGNEQFF.

The rearrangement links TRBV7-2 to TRBJ1-2; D call uncertain. Trimming removed 2 bases from V and 12 bases from J, with 13 bases in between. Germline CDR1 SGHTA, CDR2 FQGNSA. The CDR3 runs 12 residues. The chain's CDR3 is CASSLMGSSDTF. CDR3 sequence (DNA): TGTGCCAGCAGCTTAATGGGTTCTAGTGACACCTTC.

The chain is built from TRBV18 and TRBJ1-2; TRBD1 is a possible D gene (5 bases). This CDR3 has 13 amino acids. V lost 3 bases to trimming and J lost 3 bases, with 8 bases between them. The V gene's germline CDR1 is KGHSH and CDR2 LQKENI. DNA for the CDR3: TGTGCCAGCTCACCCTCGGGGGACTATGGCTACACCTTC. It is translated as CASSPSGDYGYTF.

About this clone itself: Distinct nucleotide sequences in the sample also encode this CDR3. The V gene is TRBV19, the J gene TRBJ1-5; possible D gene TRBD1, 5 bases. CDR1 is LNHDA and CDR2 is SQIVND in the germline V gene (reference sequence). Trimming left V 2 bases short and J 2 bases short, with 7 bases between. This CDR3 has 14 amino acids. As DNA, the CDR3 is TGTGCCAGTAGTATAACGGGGGGCAATCAGCCCCAGCATTTT. The encoded protein is CASSITGGNQPQHF. The full variable domain, completed using reference TRBV19 and TRBJ1-5, is DGGITQSPKYLFRKEGQNVTLSCEQNLNHDAMYWYRQDPGQGLRLIYYSQIVNDFQKGDIAEGYSVSREKKESFPLTVTSAQKNPTAFYLCASSITGGNQPQHFGDGTRLSIL.

This clone was detected once. This sequence joins TRBV29-1 and TRBJ1-2, with D hard to call. Looked up from germline, CDR1 is SQVTM and CDR2 is ANQGSEA. V was cut by 4 bases and J by 0 bases, with 9 bases left in between. CDR3 length: 13 amino acids. This chain's CDR3 is CSVGGRSNYGYTF. The CDR3 DNA is TGCAGCGTTGGTGGCAGGTCTAACTATGGCTACACCTTC.

This chain links TRBV6-1 with TRBJ2-7; a weak D match, TRBD2 (6 bases). CDR3 size: 14 residues. Between the trimmed V and J ends, which lost 3 bases and 0 bases, there was a span of 9 bases. CDR1 and CDR2 (germline): MNHNS, SASEGT. In nucleotides, the CDR3 is TGTGCCAGCAGTGAGGCGGGGCTCTCCTACGAGCAGTACTTC. Translating gives CASSEAGLSYEQYF.

This clone was found a few times. The V and J genes are TRBV10-3 and TRBJ1-5; no reliable D call. The V end lost 0 bases, the J end lost 3 bases, and 12 bases lay between the germline ends. Germline V gene lookup returns CDR1 ENHRY and CDR2 SYGVKD. CDR3 size: 16 residues. The CDR3 bases are TGTGCCATCAGTGAGTCAGCGGGATATAACAATCAGCCCCAGCATTTT. Translating it yields CAISESAGYNNQPQHF.

CDR3: CASSLDYGGANEQYF. DNA of the CDR3: TGTGCCAGCAGCTTAGATTATGGGGGCGCGAACGAGCAGTACTTC. The rearrangement uses TRBV11-2 and TRBJ2-7; possibly TRBD1 for D (6 bases). The CDR3 totals 15 residues. Trimming shortened V by 0 bases and J by 5 bases, and 14 bases separated the two germline ends. The V gene's germline CDR1 is SGHAT and CDR2 FQNNGV.

This chain links TRBV5-6 with TRBJ1-4; D gene uncertain. Per germline, CDR1 SGHDT and CDR2 YYEEEE. The V gene lost 0 bases and the J gene lost 7 bases, with 4 bases spanning the gap. The CDR3 has 12 residues. CDR3 sequence (DNA): TGTGCCAGCAGCTTGGGGAGTGAAAAACTGTTTTTT. Protein: CASSLGSEKLFF. Looking up the rest from reference TRBV5-6 and TRBJ1-4 gives the full variable domain: DAGVTQSPTHLIKTRGQQVTLRCSPKSGHDTVSWYQQALGQGPQFIFQYYEEEERQRGNFPDRFSGHQFPNYSSELNVNALLLGDSALYLCASSLGSEKLFFGSGTQLSVL.

The rearrangement links TRBV9 to TRBJ2-7; 9 bases map to TRBD1. Germline V lookup: CDR1 SGDLS, CDR2 YYNGEE. The CDR3 sequence is 15 residues long. The trim removed 4 bases at V and 1 base at J, leaving 6 bases unmatched. The CDR3 region is CASSSGTGRSYEQYF. For the CDR3, the DNA is TGTGCCAGCAGCTCCGGGACAGGGCGATCCTACGAGCAGTACTTC.

The chain recombines TRBV5-6 with TRBJ1-5; 7 nucleotides align to TRBD1. This CDR3 has 14 amino acids. The germline V gene encodes CDR1 SGHDT and CDR2 YYEEEE. J was trimmed by 7 bases and V by 4 bases; bases with no gene match: 8. In DNA, the CDR3 is TGTGCCAGCAGCCAAATGACAGGGTCCCAGCCCCAGCATTTT. Protein sequence: CASSQMTGSQPQHF.

This clone was detected a few times. The rearrangement uses TRBV6-5 and TRBJ1-2; tentative D call: TRBD1 (6 bases). The CDR3 spans 15 residues. Trimming took 0 bases from V and 0 from J, leaving 8 bases between them. Per the germline V gene, CDR1 is MNHEY and CDR2 is SVGAGI. CDR3 coding DNA: TGTGCCAGCAGTTACTCGACAGGAGCTAACTATGGCTACACCTTC. Its protein product is CASSYSTGANYGYTF.

The sample holds one count of this clone. The chain employs TRBV27 and TRBJ2-3, with 10 bases identical to TRBD2. CDR3 length equals 15 residues. Germline V CDR1 and CDR2: MNHEY, SMNVEV (reference sequence). CDR3 residues: CAVAAGGGFPGTQYF. In nucleotides, the CDR3 is TGTGCGGTGGCAGCGGGAGGGGGCTTCCCCGGTACGCAGTATTTT.

To note about this clone: The junction does not match germline at one end; this may be a read error. This chain uses TRBV6-4 with TRBJ2-3, with 10 bases matching TRBD2. The CDR3 length is 15 residues. CDR1 MRHNA and CDR2 SNTAGT come from the germline V gene. The CDR3 DNA follows: TGTGCCAGCAGTGACTCGAACGGTCGGACTAGCGGTTCCATTTTT. Its protein product is CASSDSNGRTSGSIF.

The gene calls are TRBV7-9 and TRBJ2-1, with a tentative D call TRBD2 (7 bases). Germline values: CDR1 SEHNR, CDR2 FQNEAQ (reference sequence). The CDR3 extends over 14 amino acids. The germline V and J ends were trimmed by 3 bases and 8 bases, with 14 bases remaining between them. The CDR3 loop reads CASSFPGGPDEQFF. CDR3 sequence (DNA): TGTGCCAGCAGCTTCCCCGGGGGGCCGGATGAGCAGTTCTTC. The full variable domain, rest sourced from reference TRBV7-9 and TRBJ2-1, is DTGVSQNPRHKITKRGQNVTFRCDPISEHNRLYWYRQTLGQGPEFLTYFQNEAQLEKSRLLSDRFSAERPKGSFSTLEIQRTEQGDSAMYLCASSFPGGPDEQFFGPGTRLTVL.

This clone was detected a few times. The rearrangement uses TRBV4-1 and TRBJ1-1; 11 nucleotides match TRBD1. The CDR3 has 15 residues. Unmatched junction bases numbered 4, after V lost 1 base and J lost 6 bases. The germline gives CDR1 MGHRA, CDR2 YSYEKL. The CDR3 region has the DNA TGCGCCAGCAGCCAAGTAGGACAGGGGGCGCCTGAAGCTTTCTTT. This codes for CASSQVGQGAPEAFF.

The gene calls are TRBV19 and TRBJ1-2, with D perhaps TRBD1 (5 bases). CDR3 size: 14 residues. Between the trimmed V and J ends, which lost 7 bases and 8 bases, there was a span of 20 bases. Germline CDR1 LNHDA, CDR2 SQIVND (reference sequence). CDR3 DNA: TGTGCCAGTACTACAGAAACAGGCCCGGTGGGCTACACCTTC. Its protein product is CASTTETGPVGYTF.

This sequence joins TRBV11-2 and TRBJ2-3; 11 bases fit TRBD2. Germline CDR1 is SGHAT and CDR2 is FQNNGV. The CDR3 is 17 amino acids. Germline trimming cut 5 bases from V and 6 bases from J; bases unmatched to any gene: 13. The CDR3 loop is CASSRGVLAGGGDTQYF. CDR3 bases: TGTGCCAGCAGCCGAGGGGTCCTAGCGGGAGGCGGGGATACGCAGTATTTT.

The J gene is TRBJ2-3, the V gene TRBV11-3; perhaps TRBD2 as D (6 bases). Per germline, CDR1 SGHNT and CDR2 YENEEA. The CDR3 has 14 residues. Trimming removed 5 bases at V and 5 bases at J, with 14 bases between. CDR3 nucleotide sequence: TGTGCCAGCAGCGAAGCCCAGCGGGTAGATACGCAGTATTTT. Its translation is CASSEAQRVDTQYF.

This chain joins TRBV7-2 and TRBJ2-3, with TRBD2 identical over 10 bases. J was trimmed by 2 bases and V by 1 base; bases with no gene match: 3. The CDR3 spans 16 residues. Per the germline V gene, CDR1 is SGHTA and CDR2 is FQGNSA. CDR3 nucleotide sequence: TGTGCCAGCAGCTTAGATAGCGGGGGGTTCACAGATACGCAGTATTTT. Its protein product is CASSLDSGGFTDTQYF. Full variable domain (outside the CDR3, taken from reference TRBV7-2 and TRBJ2-3): GAGVSQSPSNKVTEKGKDVELRCDPISGHTALYWYRQSLGQGLEFLIYFQGNSAPDKSGLPSDRFSAERTGGSVSTLTIQRTQQEDSAVYLCASSLDSGGFTDTQYFGPGTRLTVL.